Below are 9 T cell receptor beta chains sequenced from a single sample in a study of blood T cell repertoires in COVID-19. Produced via immunoSEQ multiplex PCR; TCRdb's table is partial and in-frame only. The sample contains around 76,000 clones, around nine tenths of which appear only once. The sequencing sample was made of peripheral blood. Receptor source: a man aged 55 to 70 with acute or convalescent COVID-19.

This clone is a singleton in its sample. This rearrangement joins TRBV27 to TRBJ2-2; D perhaps matches TRBD1 (5 bases). CDR1 is MNHEY, CDR2 SMNVEV, per germline (reference sequence). The CDR3 sequence is 14 residues long. Trimming left V 3 bases short and J 6 bases short, with 11 bases between. CDR3 amino acids: CASSFGAGPGELFF. The CDR3 DNA follows: TGTGCCAGCAGTTTTGGAGCAGGGCCCGGGGAGCTGTTTTTT.

The V and J genes are TRBV5-1 and TRBJ2-1, with D tentatively TRBD2 (6 bases). Germline CDR1 reads SGHRS; CDR2 reads YFSETQ. Trimming shortened V by 4 bases and J by 6 bases, and 14 bases separated the two germline ends. This CDR3 is 14 amino acids long. As DNA, the CDR3 is TGCGCCAGCAGCGCTCCGGGACTGACCAATGAGCAGTTCTTC. Translation gives CASSAPGLTNEQFF.

The chain recombines TRBV28 with TRBJ1-4; D is unclear. Looked up from germline, CDR1 is MDHEN and CDR2 is SYDVKM. Deletions cut 8 bases from V and 2 bases from J, with 12 bases between. The CDR3 contains 14 residues. The CDR3, as DNA: TGTGCCAGCGGAGAGGCTTCCACTAATGAAAAACTGTTTTTT. This encodes CASGEASTNEKLFF.

The chain employs TRBV5-6 and TRBJ2-7; 9 bases line up with TRBD1. The V gene's germline CDR1 is SGHDT and CDR2 YYEEEE. This CDR3 has 16 residues. Unmatched junction bases numbered 8, after V lost 4 bases and J lost 0 bases. CDR3 coding DNA: TGTGCCAGCAGCAGTAAACAGGGGGCCAGCTCCTACGAGCAGTACTTC. As protein: CASSSKQGASSYEQYF.

V gene TRBV24-1 combines with J gene TRBJ2-5; possible D gene TRBD2, 6 bases. The CDR3 totals 15 residues. Germline CDR1 reads KGHDR; CDR2 reads SFDVKD. V lost 7 bases and J 5 bases, leaving 19 bases between the germline ends. Here the CDR3 reads CATSPGVGSRETQYF. CDR3 nucleotide sequence: TGTGCCACCAGCCCGGGGGTAGGGAGTAGGGAGACCCAGTACTTC.

This chain links TRBV23-1 with TRBJ1-6; TRBD1 is a possible D gene (6 bases). TRBV23-1 is recorded as an ORF, its role being uncertain. The germline V and J ends were trimmed by 7 bases and 4 bases, with 11 bases remaining between them. The CDR3 extends over 14 amino acids. This CDR3 reads CASTPQGYNSPLHF. The CDR3, as DNA: TGCGCCAGCACCCCCCAGGGGTATAATTCACCCCTCCACTTT.

The rearrangement uses TRBV3-1 (or the pseudogene TRBV3-2) and TRBJ2-7, with D maybe TRBD1 (5 bases). The V and J ends lost 3 bases and 2 bases respectively, with 11 bases between them. Germline V gene lookup returns CDR1 LGHDT and CDR2 YNNKEL (reference sequence). CDR3 length: 14 amino acids. DNA for the CDR3: TGTGCCAGCAGCCATAATACAGGTCCCTACGAGCAGTACTTC. Protein: CASSHNTGPYEQYF.

The chain recombines TRBV24-1 with TRBJ2-1; weak D call: TRBD1 (6 bases). Germline values: CDR1 KGHDR, CDR2 SFDVKD. V lost 0 bases, J lost 2 bases, and 10 bases lay in between. The CDR3 sequence is 16 residues long. The CDR3 region has the DNA TGTGCCACCAGTGATTTGTGGGACAAAACCTACAATGAGCAGTTCTTC. It encodes CATSDLWDKTYNEQFF.

The chain carries TRBV2 and TRBJ2-1, with TRBD2 matching over 14 bases. J was trimmed by 1 base and V by 7 bases; bases with no gene match: 12. CDR1 and CDR2 (germline): SNHLY, FYNNEI. This CDR3 contains 19 residues. CDR3 bases: TGTGCCAGCATCCCCCTAAGACTAGCGGGAGGGCCGTCCTACAATGAGCAGTTCTTC. It is translated as CASIPLRLAGGPSYNEQFF.